The 12 T cell receptor beta chains presented below share a single source sample, sequenced in a study of OX40 agonist ivuxolimab in advanced cancers. Sequencing was performed with immunoSEQ multiplex PCR; in TCRdb, only in-frame clones are kept and a portion is missing. This sample yields about 18,000 clones, of which more than 75% are seen a single time; roughly 15% belongs to the top ten. The starting material was CD4+ or CD8+ T cells sorted from blood, obtained in a trial of the OX40 agonist ivuxolimab. Receptors originate from an adult with an advanced solid tumor such as melanoma, head and neck, liver or kidney cancer.

This chain links TRBV28 with TRBJ2-1, with 11 bases fitting TRBD1. The CDR3 runs 17 residues. Germline V lookup: CDR1 MDHEN, CDR2 SYDVKM. V gave up 6 bases and J gave up 0 bases; unmatched junction bases: 7. CDR3 coding DNA: TGTGCCAGCAGAAAGCCGGGACAGGGGGGCTCCTACAATGAGCAGTTCTTC. It encodes CASRKPGQGGSYNEQFF.

This chain uses TRBV5-4 with TRBJ1-6, with TRBD1 as a possible D gene (6 bases). This CDR3 spans 16 amino acids. V was pared by 3 bases and J by 6 bases, with 16 bases between. Germline V gene data show CDR1 as SGHNT and CDR2 as YYREEE (reference sequence). The CDR3 sequence: CASSSRPDSGNSPLHF. Here the CDR3 DNA reads TGTGCCAGCAGCTCCCGCCCGGACAGCGGTAATTCACCCCTCCACTTT.

The gene calls are TRBV7-3 and TRBJ1-1, with D uncertain. Germline-derived CDR1 and CDR2 are SGHTA and FQGTGA. This CDR3 is 14 amino acids long. Trimming stripped 3 bases from V and 1 base from J, with 9 bases between. The CDR3 DNA is TGTGCCAGCAGCTTGGGCAGCGGGAACACTGAAGCTTTCTTT. Translating it yields CASSLGSGNTEAFF. The whole variable domain, filled in from reference TRBV7-3 and TRBJ1-1, reads GAGVSQTPSNKVTEKGKYVELRCDPISGHTALYWYRQSLGQGPEFLIYFQGTGAADDSGLPNDRFFAVRPEGSVSTLKIQRTERGDSAVYLCASSLGSGNTEAFFGQGTRLTVV.

This clone has just one count. The CDR3 DNA sequence: TGCGCCAGCAGCTCTTTGATCAGAGATAATGAGCAGTTCTTC. Translated, it gives CASSSLIRDNEQFF. The rearrangement uses TRBV5-1 and TRBJ2-1; no firm D call. CDR3 length: 14 residues. V lost 3 bases, J lost 7 bases, and 14 bases lay in between. Germline-derived CDR1 and CDR2 are SGHRS and YFSETQ.

This clone is labeled medium-sized. The chain links TRBV29-1 to TRBJ1-1; weak D call: TRBD1 (6 bases). The CDR3 has 12 amino acids. The germline CDR1 and CDR2 sequences are SQVTM and ANQGSEA. V lost 7 bases, J lost 5 bases, and 14 bases lay in between. The CDR3 reads CSAPLQGTEAFF. In DNA form, the CDR3 reads TGCAGCGCCCCCCTACAGGGTACTGAAGCTTTCTTT.

This clone is deemed medium-sized. CDR3 sequence (DNA): TGTGCCAGCAGCTTAGCGCGGAATCAGCCCCAGCATTTT. Its translation is CASSLARNQPQHF. The chain carries TRBV7-9 and TRBJ1-5; D uncertain. This CDR3 contains 13 residues. The germline V and J ends were trimmed by 0 bases and 4 bases, with 4 bases remaining between them. Germline V gives CDR1 SEHNR, CDR2 FQNEAQ (reference sequence).

This clone was detected once. The genes are TRBV10-3 and TRBJ2-3; D ambiguous. CDR3 length: 18 residues. V lost 3 bases and J lost 2, with 21 bases in between. Germline CDR1 reads ENHRY; CDR2 reads SYGVKD. The CDR3 DNA follows: TGTGCCATCAGTGATGTGGTAGCAGGCCAGACTTTCACAGATACGCAGTATTTT. It translates to CAISDVVAGQTFTDTQYF.

The CDR3 region has the DNA TGCGCCAGCAGCCAAGATCCTAGCGGGAGTTTTCCAGATACGCAGTATTTT. It translates to CASSQDPSGSFPDTQYF. The gene calls are TRBV4-3 and TRBJ2-3; TRBD2 agrees at 10 bases. V lost 0 bases to trimming and J lost 4 bases; unmatched junction nucleotides: 7. Germline V gives CDR1 LGHNA, CDR2 YSLEER. This CDR3 spans 17 amino acids.

This sequence joins TRBV5-4 and TRBJ2-5; D perhaps matches TRBD1 (5 bases). With 4 bases removed from V and 5 bases from J, the gap between germline ends came to 21 bases. The CDR3 loop spans 16 amino acids. Germline assignment: CDR1 SGHNT and CDR2 YYREEE (reference sequence). The CDR3 loop is CASSPQPTVARETQYF. CDR3 DNA: TGTGCCAGCAGCCCACAACCGACAGTCGCCCGGGAGACCCAGTACTTC. The full variable domain, rest sourced from reference TRBV5-4 and TRBJ2-5, is ETGVTQSPTHLIKTRGQQVTLRCSSQSGHNTVSWYQQALGQGPQFIFQYYREEENGRGNFPPRFSGLQFPNYSSELNVNALELDDSALYLCASSPQPTVARETQYFGPGTRLLVL.

This chain's CDR3 is CASSISNQETQYF. CDR3 DNA: TGTGCCAGTAGTATTAGCAACCAAGAGACCCAGTACTTC. The chain uses TRBV19 and TRBJ2-5; D ambiguous. This CDR3 contains 13 residues. V shed 3 bases and J shed 0 bases, with 5 bases lying between them. Germline lookup yields CDR1 LNHDA and CDR2 SQIVND (reference sequence).

The rearrangement uses TRBV6-5 and TRBJ2-1; 7 bases are a match to TRBD1. CDR1 and CDR2 (germline): MNHEY, SVGAGI. The CDR3 totals 13 residues. Trimming took 6 bases from V and 6 from J; bases not matched to a gene: 5. The CDR3 reads CASRGAGGNEQFF. CDR3 DNA sequence: TGTGCCAGCAGGGGTGCAGGGGGCAATGAGCAGTTCTTC.

The rearrangement joins TRBV6-1 to TRBJ2-7, with TRBD1 identical over 7 bases. The length of the CDR3 is 13 residues. Germline values: CDR1 MNHNS, CDR2 SASEGT. After removal of 9 bases from V and 1 base from J, the junction contained 6 bases not matched to a gene. This chain's CDR3 is CASSLDRSYEQYF. CDR3 DNA: TGTGCCAGTTCTTTGGACAGGTCCTACGAGCAGTACTTC.